This T cell receptor beta chain was profiled in a study of blood T cell repertoires in COVID-19. Study-level background: Whether acute or convalescent, the COVID-19 samples came from the United States, Italy and Spain. In each case, the material was cDNA or gDNA derived from T cells, B-cell-depleted T cells, or PBMCs.

This clone has only one observation. Sequenced by immunoSEQ multiplex PCR; TCRdb stores in-frame clones only, minus some. The table has about 99,000 clones, roughly 84% seen once. Trimming at V came to 3 bases and at J to 3 bases, leaving 5 bases not matched to a gene. This CDR3 contains 14 residues. Germline V lookup: CDR1 DFQATT, CDR2 SNEGSKA (reference sequence). The receptor was isolated from a man aged 65 to 85 with active or convalescent COVID-19. This chain links TRBV20-1 with TRBJ2-7; 10 bases align to TRBD2. Sequencing used peripheral blood. This chain's CDR3 is CSASFGTSDYEQYF. As DNA, the CDR3 is TGCAGTGCTAGTTTCGGGACTAGCGACTACGAGCAGTACTTC.